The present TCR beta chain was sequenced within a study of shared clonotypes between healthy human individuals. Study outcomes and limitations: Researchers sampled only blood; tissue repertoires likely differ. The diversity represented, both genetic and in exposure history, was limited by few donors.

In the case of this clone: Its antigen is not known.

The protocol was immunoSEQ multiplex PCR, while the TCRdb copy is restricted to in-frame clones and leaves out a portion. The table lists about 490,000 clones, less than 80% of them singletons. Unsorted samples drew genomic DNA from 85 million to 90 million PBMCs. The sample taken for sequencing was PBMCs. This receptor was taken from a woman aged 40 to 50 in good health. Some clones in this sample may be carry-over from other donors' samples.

Here the CDR3 reads CASSYEPFLGTQYF. DNA of the CDR3: TGTGCCAGCAGTTACGAGCCTTTCCTAGGGACCCAGTACTTC. V usage is TRBV6-6 and J usage is TRBJ2-5; D unclear. This CDR3 contains 14 residues. Trimming left V 2 bases short and J 7 bases short, with 14 bases between. Germline assignment: CDR1 MNHNY and CDR2 SVGAGI (reference sequence).